The 3 T cell receptor beta chains below all came from one sample that was sequenced in a study of cytomegalovirus exposure and HLA in healthy donors. The PCR had 60 Vbeta and 13 Jbeta primers. The data were produced by immunoSEQ multiplex PCR, yet TCRdb's version contains in-frame clones alone and is incomplete. The sample consists of 110,000 or so clones, 60% to 80% of them appearing once. The sequencing sample was made of PBMCs. These receptors were taken from a man younger than 30 in good health and CMV-seropositive.

The J gene is TRBJ1-2, the V gene TRBV20-1, with a tentative D call TRBD1 (5 bases). V was shortened by 5 bases and J by 4 bases, with 8 bases between the two germline ends. The CDR3 has 11 residues. Germline-derived CDR1 and CDR2 are DFQATT and SNEGSKA (reference sequence). CDR3 protein: CSAAGPYGYTF. The CDR3 DNA sequence: TGCAGTGCTGCAGGGCCCTATGGCTACACCTTC.

Here the CDR3 reads CASKPRTGSGNTIYF. The CDR3 nucleotides are TGTGCCAGCAAACCAAGGACAGGGTCTGGAAACACCATATATTTT. This chain uses TRBV6-1 with TRBJ1-3; 8 bases line up with TRBD1. With V trimmed by 7 bases and J by 1 base, 6 bases remained unmatched. The CDR3 has 15 residues. Germline lookup yields CDR1 MNHNS and CDR2 SASEGT.

The V gene is TRBV5-1, the J gene TRBJ1-1; TRBD1 aligns across 7 bases. Per the germline V gene, CDR1 is SGHRS and CDR2 is YFSETQ. This CDR3 region has 14 residues. V was clipped by 4 bases and J by 2 bases; unmatched bases: 5. The CDR3 reads CASSEGQPNTEAFF. DNA of the CDR3: TGCGCCAGCAGCGAGGGACAGCCCAACACTGAAGCTTTCTTT.